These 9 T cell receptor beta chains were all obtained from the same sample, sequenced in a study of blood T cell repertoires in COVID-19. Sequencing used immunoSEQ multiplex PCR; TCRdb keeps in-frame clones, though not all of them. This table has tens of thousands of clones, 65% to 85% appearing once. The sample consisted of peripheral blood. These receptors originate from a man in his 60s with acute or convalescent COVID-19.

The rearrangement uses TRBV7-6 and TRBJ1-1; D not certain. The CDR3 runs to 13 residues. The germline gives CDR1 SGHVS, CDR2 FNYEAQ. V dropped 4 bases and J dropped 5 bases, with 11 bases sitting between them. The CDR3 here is CASSSFTGTEAFF. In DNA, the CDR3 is TGTGCCAGCAGCTCTTTCACGGGAACTGAAGCTTTCTTT.

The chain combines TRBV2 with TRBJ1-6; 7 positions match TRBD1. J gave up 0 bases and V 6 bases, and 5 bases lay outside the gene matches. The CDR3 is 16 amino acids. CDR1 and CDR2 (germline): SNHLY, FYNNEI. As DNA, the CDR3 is TGTGCCAGCAGAAGGGGGCAAAGCTCCTATAATTCACCCCTCCACTTT. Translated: CASRRGQSSYNSPLHF. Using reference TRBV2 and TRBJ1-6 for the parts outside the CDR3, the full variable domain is EPEVTQTPSHQVTQMGQEVILRCVPISNHLYFYWYRQILGQKVEFLVSFYNNEISEKSEIFDDQFSVERPDGSNFTLKIRSTKLEDSAMYFCASRRGQSSYNSPLHFGNGTRLTVT.

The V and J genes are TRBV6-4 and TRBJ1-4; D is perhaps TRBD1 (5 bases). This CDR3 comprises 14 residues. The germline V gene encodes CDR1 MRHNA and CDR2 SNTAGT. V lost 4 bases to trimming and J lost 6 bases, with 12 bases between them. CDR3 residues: CASSGREGDEKLFF. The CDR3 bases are TGTGCCAGCAGTGGGAGGGAAGGGGATGAAAAACTGTTTTTT.

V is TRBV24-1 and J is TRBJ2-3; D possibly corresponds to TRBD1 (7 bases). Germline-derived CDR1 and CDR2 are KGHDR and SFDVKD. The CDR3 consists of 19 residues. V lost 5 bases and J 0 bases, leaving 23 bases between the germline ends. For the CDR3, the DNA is TGTGCCACCAGTGTTGATCGGGGGACAGAGTTCGTTAGCACAGATACGCAGTATTTT. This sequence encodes CATSVDRGTEFVSTDTQYF.

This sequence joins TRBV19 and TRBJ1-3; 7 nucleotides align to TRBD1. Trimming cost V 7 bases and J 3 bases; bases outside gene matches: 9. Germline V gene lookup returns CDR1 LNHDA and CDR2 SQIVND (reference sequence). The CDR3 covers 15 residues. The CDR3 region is CASTRSRDSGNTIYF. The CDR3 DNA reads TGTGCCAGTACCAGGAGCCGGGACAGTGGAAACACCATATATTTT. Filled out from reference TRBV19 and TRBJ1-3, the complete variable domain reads DGGITQSPKYLFRKEGQNVTLSCEQNLNHDAMYWYRQDPGQGLRLIYYSQIVNDFQKGDIAEGYSVSREKKESFPLTVTSAQKNPTAFYLCASTRSRDSGNTIYFGEGSWLTVV.

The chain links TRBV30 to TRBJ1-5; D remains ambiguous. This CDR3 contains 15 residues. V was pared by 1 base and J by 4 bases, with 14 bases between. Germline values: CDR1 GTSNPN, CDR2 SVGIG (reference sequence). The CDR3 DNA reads TGTGCCTGGAGTGAACTAGGCAAGGAAAATCAGCCCCAGCATTTT. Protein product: CAWSELGKENQPQHF. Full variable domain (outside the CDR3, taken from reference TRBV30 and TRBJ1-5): SQTIHQWPATLVQPVGSPLSLECTVEGTSNPNLYWYRQAAGRGLQLLFYSVGIGQISSEVPQNLSASRPQDRQFILSSKKLLLSDSGFYLCAWSELGKENQPQHFGDGTRLSIL.

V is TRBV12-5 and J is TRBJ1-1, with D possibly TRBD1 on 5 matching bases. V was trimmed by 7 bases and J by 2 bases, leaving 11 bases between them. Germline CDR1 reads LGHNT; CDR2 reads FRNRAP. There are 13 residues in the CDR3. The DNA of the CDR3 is TGTGCTAGTGCCCCCGACAGTAACACTGAAGCTTTCTTT. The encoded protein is CASAPDSNTEAFF. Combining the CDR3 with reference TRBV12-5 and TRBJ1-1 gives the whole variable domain DARVTQTPRHKVTEMGQEVTMRCQPILGHNTVFWYRQTMMQGLELLAYFRNRAPLDDSGMPKDRFSAEMPDATLATLKIQPSEPRDSAVYFCASAPDSNTEAFFGQGTRLTVV.

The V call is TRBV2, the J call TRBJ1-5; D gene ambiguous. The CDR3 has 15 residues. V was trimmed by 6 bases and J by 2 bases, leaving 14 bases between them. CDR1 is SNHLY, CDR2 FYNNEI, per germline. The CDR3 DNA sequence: TGTGCCAGCAGCGATTCGGTTGGTGGCAATCAGCCCCAGCATTTT. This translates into CASSDSVGGNQPQHF.

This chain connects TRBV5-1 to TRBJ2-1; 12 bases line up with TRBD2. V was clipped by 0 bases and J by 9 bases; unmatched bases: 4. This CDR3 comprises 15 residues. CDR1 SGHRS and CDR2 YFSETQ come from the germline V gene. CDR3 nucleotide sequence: TGCGCCAGCAGCTTGGATCTAGCGGGGGGGCGTGAGCAGTTCTTC. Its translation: CASSLDLAGGREQFF.